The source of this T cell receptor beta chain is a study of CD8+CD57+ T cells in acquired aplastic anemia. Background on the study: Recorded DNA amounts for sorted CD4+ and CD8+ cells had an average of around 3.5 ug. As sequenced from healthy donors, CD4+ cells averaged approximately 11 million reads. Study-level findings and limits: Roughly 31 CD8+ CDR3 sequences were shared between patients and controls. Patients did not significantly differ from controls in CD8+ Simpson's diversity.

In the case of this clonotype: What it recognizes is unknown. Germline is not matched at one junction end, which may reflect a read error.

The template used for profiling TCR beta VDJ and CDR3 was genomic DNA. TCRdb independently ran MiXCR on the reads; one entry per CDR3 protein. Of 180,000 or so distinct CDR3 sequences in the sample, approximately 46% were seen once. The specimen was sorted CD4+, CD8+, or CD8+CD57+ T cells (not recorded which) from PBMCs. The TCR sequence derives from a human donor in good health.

CDR3 amino acids: CASSEGGGASYEQYF. CDR3 nucleotide sequence: TGCGCCAGCAGTGAGGGCGGGGGGGCCTCCTACGAGCAGTACTTC. The chain carries TRBV25-1 and TRBJ2-7, with 9 bases that match TRBD2. The CDR3 consists of 15 residues. The V gene's germline CDR1 is MGHDK and CDR2 SYGVNS.